This TCR beta chain originates from a study of T cells in Graves' hyperthyroidism and ophthalmopathy. General study findings and limits: Blood also carried most thyroid clonotypes expanded above 0.001.

About this clonotype itself: Its antigen remains unidentified.

Using RNA transcripts as the source, TCR beta CDR3 regions were amplified. The HTBI primer set drove a first-round RT-PCR of the TCR CDR3. TCRdb analysed the multiplex PCR reads with MiXCR anew, one entry per CDR3 protein. Of fewer than 300,000 distinct CDR3 sequences listed, 20% to 30% are singletons. The CDR3 extends over 15 amino acids. V lost 4 bases and J lost 8; bases outside the gene matches: 8. CDR1 is MNHEY and CDR2 is SVGAGI in the germline V gene. Source material: blood. The TCR originated in a man aged 40-49 years with Graves' hyperthyroidism that later progressed to Graves' ophthalmopathy. The V and J genes are TRBV6-5 and TRBJ1-5; 10 bases are shared with TRBD1. The CDR3 region is CASSSPRTGGKPQHF. CDR3 in DNA: TGTGCCAGCAGTTCCCCCCGGACAGGGGGAAAGCCCCAGCATTTT.